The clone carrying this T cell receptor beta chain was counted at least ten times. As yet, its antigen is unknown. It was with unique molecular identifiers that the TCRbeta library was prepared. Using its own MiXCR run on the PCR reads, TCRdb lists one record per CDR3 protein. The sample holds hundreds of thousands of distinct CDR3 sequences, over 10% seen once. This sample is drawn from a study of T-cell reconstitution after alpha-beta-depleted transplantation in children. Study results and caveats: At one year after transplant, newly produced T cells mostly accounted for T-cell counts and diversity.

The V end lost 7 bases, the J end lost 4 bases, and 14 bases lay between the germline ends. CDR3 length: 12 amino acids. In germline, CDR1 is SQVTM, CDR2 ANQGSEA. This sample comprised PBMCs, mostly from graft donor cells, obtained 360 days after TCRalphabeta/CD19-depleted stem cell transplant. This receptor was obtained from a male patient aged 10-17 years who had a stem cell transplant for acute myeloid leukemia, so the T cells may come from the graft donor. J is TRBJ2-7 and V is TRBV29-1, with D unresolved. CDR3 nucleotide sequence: TGCAGCGCAGGAACACCCCTTTACGAGCAGTACTTC. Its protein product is CSAGTPLYEQYF.